This T cell receptor beta chain was captured in a study of vaccination effects on CD4 cells after COVID-19. In the study overall: Antigen-specific CD4+ T cells were expanded (with viral peptide pools) by the ViraFEST assay ahead of sequencing. Researchers reported culturing approximately 1.8 million PBMC in each well, adding 8 to 10 IU/ml IL-2 and 10 ug/ml peptides.

Once cultured for 10 days, the cells underwent separation to obtain CD4+ T cells. V was pared by 10 bases and J by 3 bases, with 6 bases of the junction left unmatched. This CDR3 comprises 14 residues. Germline CDR1 reads LNHDA; CDR2 reads SQIVND (reference sequence). Worth noting for this clone: The antigen remains unidentified.

Data came from immunoSEQ multiplex PCR; TCRdb stores just in-frame clones and leaves some out. The sample records tens of thousands of clones, approximately 77% being singletons. This receptor was taken from a human donor who received a COVID-19 vaccine. The chain recombines TRBV19 with TRBJ1-6, with 7 bases matching TRBD1. The source material was CD4+ T cells from PBMCs cultured without peptide, sampled before COVID-19 vaccination. Written as DNA, the CDR3 is TGTGCCACCGGGACAGACCTCTATAATTCACCCCTCCACTTT. Translated, it gives CATGTDLYNSPLHF.